The source of this T cell receptor beta chain is a study of OX40 agonist ivuxolimab in advanced cancers. Study context: The patients' treatment was ivuxolimab, an agonistic anti-OX40 (CD134) antibody.

CDR3 length: 14 amino acids. The ends were cut back, 6 bases at V and 8 bases at J, with 19 bases in the middle. The V gene's germline CDR1 is SGHDN and CDR2 FVKESK. Study-wide results and limits: The investigators did not determine what antigen specificity the expanded peripheral T cells had. Compared with others, partial responders at 0.1-3.0 mg/kg displayed clonal expansion among the lowest. Also present in some nonresponders was a low level of normalized T-cell clonal expansion.

Clones were sequenced by immunoSEQ multiplex PCR, and TCRdb holds only the in-frame ones, with some missing. The data hold some 76,000 clones, with over 90% observed a single time. This clone showed up just once. The antigen remains undetermined. Distinct nucleotide sequences in the sample also encode this CDR3. The specimen comprised CD4+ or CD8+ T cells sorted from blood, sampled in a trial of the OX40 agonist ivuxolimab. This clonotype was obtained from an adult with an advanced solid tumor such as melanoma, head and neck, liver or kidney cancer. The chain has TRBV14 and TRBJ1-1, with no clear D. This CDR3 reads CASSPSGGPEEAFF. The CDR3, as DNA: TGTGCCAGCAGTCCCTCGGGTGGGCCGGAGGAAGCTTTCTTT.